Listed here are 13 T cell receptor beta chains from one sample, sequenced in a study of OX40 agonist ivuxolimab in advanced cancers. Repertoires were generated with immunoSEQ multiplex PCR, while TCRdb's copy carries only in-frame clones and drops some. The top ten clones hold roughly 15% of a sample with 40,000 to 45,000 clones, roughly 90% of them seen once. The sequences come from CD4+ or CD8+ T cells sorted from blood, collected in a trial of the OX40 agonist ivuxolimab. These receptor sequences come from an adult with an advanced solid tumor such as melanoma, head and neck, liver or kidney cancer.

The gene calls are TRBV5-5 and TRBJ2-7, with 7 positions matching TRBD1. The CDR3 loop spans 19 amino acids. Trimming cost V 4 bases and J 4 bases; bases outside gene matches: 23. Per germline, CDR1 SGHKS and CDR2 YYEKEE (reference sequence). The CDR3 nucleotides read TGTGCCAGCAGCCCGCTCAACAGGGGCGAGTACCAAAATAATTACGAGCAGTACTTC. This codes for CASSPLNRGEYQNNYEQYF.

The V call is TRBV30, the J call TRBJ1-1; D not resolved. The CDR3 has 11 residues. CDR1 and CDR2 from the germline V gene are GTSNPN and SVGIG (reference sequence). V was clipped by 3 bases and J by 6 bases, with 8 bases between them. The CDR3 DNA is TGTGCCTGGAGCGATCTCTCTGAAGCTTTCTTT. Encoded protein: CAWSDLSEAFF.

This rearrangement joins TRBV11-2 to TRBJ2-7; no definite D call. CDR1 and CDR2 (germline): SGHAT, FQNNGV. Trimming removed 1 base at V and 2 bases at J, with 0 bases between. This CDR3 is built from 11 residues. In nucleotides, the CDR3 is TGTGCCAGCAGCTTAGCCTACGAGCAGTACTTC. Encoded protein: CASSLAYEQYF.

CDR3 sequence (DNA): TGTGCCAGCAGCTTGAGGGACAGGAAATATAGCAATCAGCCCCAGCATTTT. It encodes CASSLRDRKYSNQPQHF. The rearrangement joins TRBV5-6 to TRBJ1-5; 8 bases match TRBD1. J gave up 0 bases and V 1 base, and 6 bases lay outside the gene matches. CDR3 length equals 17 residues. Germline V gene sequence: CDR1 SGHDT, CDR2 YYEEEE.

This clone was observed a single time. This sequence joins TRBV6-1 and TRBJ2-1; no reliable D call. V dropped 3 bases and J dropped 9 bases, with 15 bases sitting between them. The germline V gene encodes CDR1 MNHNS and CDR2 SASEGT. This CDR3 is 14 amino acids long. The CDR3 DNA sequence: TGTGCCAGCAGTGAGACTGTAACCTATAGTGAGCAGTTCTTC. This translates into CASSETVTYSEQFF.

V gene TRBV7-2 combines with J gene TRBJ2-7; D is perhaps TRBD1 (6 bases). The CDR3 has 15 amino acids. CDR1 SGHTA and CDR2 FQGNSA come from the germline V gene. Trimming removed 1 base at V and 2 bases at J, with 12 bases between. CDR3 DNA: TGTGCCAGCAGCTTAGGTTGGGACATAGCCTACGAGCAGTACTTC. It yields the protein CASSLGWDIAYEQYF.

The chain joins TRBV28 to TRBJ2-7; D is uncertain. The germline gives CDR1 MDHEN, CDR2 SYDVKM. V lost 5 bases to trimming and J lost 2 bases, with 10 bases between them. The CDR3 runs to 13 residues. CDR3 region: CASSPRHTYEQYF. CDR3 sequence (DNA): TGTGCCAGCAGTCCGAGACACACCTACGAGCAGTACTTC.

The rearrangement uses TRBV30 and TRBJ2-3; no definite D call. The CDR3 spans 15 residues. The V gene lost 0 bases and the J gene lost 3 bases, with 13 bases spanning the gap. Looked up from germline, CDR1 is GTSNPN and CDR2 is SVGIG (reference sequence). CDR3 nucleotide sequence: TGTGCCTGGAGTGTACTTAAACTTGGGACAGATACGCAGTATTTT. This translates into CAWSVLKLGTDTQYF.

This chain links TRBV4-1 with TRBJ2-5, with TRBD1 matching over 7 bases. The germline gives CDR1 MGHRA, CDR2 YSYEKL. CDR3 length equals 16 residues. The V segment lost 3 bases and the J segment 0 bases; nucleotides outside the gene matches: 7. The CDR3 here is CASSHVGQNYQETQYF. CDR3 bases: TGCGCCAGCAGCCACGTGGGACAGAACTACCAAGAGACCCAGTACTTC.

The J gene is TRBJ2-2, the V gene TRBV28, with TRBD1 matching over 10 bases. There are 14 residues in the CDR3. The trim removed 11 bases at V and 4 bases at J, leaving 7 bases unmatched. Germline values: CDR1 MDHEN, CDR2 SYDVKM. CDR3 region: CAVTGGAPTGELFF. CDR3 coding DNA: TGTGCCGTGACAGGGGGCGCGCCCACCGGGGAGCTGTTTTTT.

On this clone itself: Sequence at one end of the junction differs from germline and may be a read error. This same CDR3 is encoded by further DNA sequences in the sample. This sequence joins TRBV4-2 and TRBJ1-2; 10 bases are shared with TRBD1. The CDR3 length is 15 residues. Germline assignment: CDR1 LGHNA and CDR2 YNFKEQ. CDR3 amino acids: CASSRPLDRGNGYTF. CDR3 nucleotide sequence: TGTGCCAGCAGCCGGCCCTTGGACAGGGGGAATGGCTACACTTTC.

The chain uses TRBV7-9 and TRBJ2-3, with 10 positions matching TRBD2. The CDR3 spans 16 residues. Germline assignment: CDR1 SEHNR and CDR2 FQNEAQ (reference sequence). J was trimmed by 2 bases and V by 5 bases; bases with no gene match: 7. CDR3 coding DNA: TGTGCCAGCAGCCCACTAGCGGGGCAATCCACAGATACGCAGTATTTT. It yields the protein CASSPLAGQSTDTQYF.

V usage is TRBV4-1 and J usage is TRBJ2-7; D perhaps matches TRBD1 (6 bases). With 0 bases removed from V and 3 bases from J, the gap between germline ends came to 12 bases. The CDR3 loop spans 15 amino acids. Germline CDR1 reads MGHRA; CDR2 reads YSYEKL. The CDR3 here is CASSQDQRGNYEQYF. Here the CDR3 DNA reads TGCGCCAGCAGCCAAGATCAGAGGGGGAACTACGAGCAGTACTTC.